This is a list of T cell receptor beta chains from one sample in a study of T cells in Graves' hyperthyroidism and ophthalmopathy. TCRdb independently ran MiXCR on the multiplex PCR reads; one entry per CDR3 protein. The table records approximately 270,000 distinct CDR3 sequences, 13% to 15% of them present only once. Sample: blood. The receptor source for this set is a woman aged 40 to 50 with Graves' hyperthyroidism that later progressed to Graves' ophthalmopathy. The CDR3 runs from the conserved cysteine through the conserved F or W. D genes are given only for firm matches. Expanded clones get a size class; other rows say once, few or many, or leave the size out.

.	TRBJ1-6	13	TRBV12-3/TRBV12-4	many	TGTGCCAGCAGTCGATCTAGGGTAGCACCCCTCCACTTT	CASSRSRVAPLHF
.	TRBJ2-5	16	TRBV6-1	.	TGTGCCAGCAGTTCCCCTGAACAGGGACTTCAAGAGACCCAGTACTTC	CASSSPEQGLQETQYF
TRBD2	TRBJ2-1	14	TRBV7-8	many	TGTGCCAGCAGACTAGCGGGAGCGATTAATGAGCAGTTCTTC	CASRLAGAINEQFF
.	TRBJ2-3	19	TRBV12-3/TRBV12-4	many	TGTGCCAGCAGTATGATAGCTTCAGGGAGGGCCAGGGGGGCAGATACGCAGTATTTT	CASSMIASGRARGADTQYF
TRBD2	TRBJ2-4	16	TRBV5-1	.	TGCGCCAGCAGCTTTGGGACTAGCGGGGCCAAAAACATTCAGTACTTC	CASSFGTSGAKNIQYF
TRBD2	TRBJ2-3	16	TRBV28	many	TGTGCCAGCAGTTCGGGGACTAGCGGGAGTACAGATACGCAGTATTTT	CASSSGTSGSTDTQYF
.	TRBJ2-2	16	TRBV5-1	.	TGCGCCAGCAGCCCGCCCCCTACCGGCCTAACCGGGGAGCTGTTTTTT	CASSPPPTGLTGELFF
.	TRBJ2-7	11	TRBV13	many	TGTGCCAGCAGCAAGGCCTACGAGCAGTACTTC	CASSKAYEQYF
.	TRBJ1-1	14	TRBV3-1	.	TGTGCCAGCACTGGGACGGTACAAGGCACTGAAGCTTTCTTT	CASTGTVQGTEAFF
.	TRBJ2-1	14	TRBV5-1	many	TGCGCCAGCAGCTTACAGGGTTCCCACAATGAGCAGTTCTTC	CASSLQGSHNEQFF
.	TRBJ2-7	17	TRBV11-2	many	TGTGCCAGCAGCGTCCGGGTGGCGGGGCCCCCTTCCTACGAGCAGTACTTC	CASSVRVAGPPSYEQYF
TRBD2	TRBJ2-2	18	TRBV6-2/TRBV6-3	many	TGTGCCAGCATCCCACGCGGGACTAGCGGGAGGGCCCACGGGGAGCTGTTTTTT	CASIPRGTSGRAHGELFF
TRBD2	TRBJ2-5	15	TRBV4-1	many	TGCGCCAGCAGCCAACTAGCGGGAGTTTGGGAGACCCAGTACTTC	CASSQLAGVWETQYF
TRBD2	TRBJ2-2	16	TRBV5-1	few	TGCGCCAGCAGCGCGGGACTAGCGGGAGATGGCGGGGAGCTGTTTTTT	CASSAGLAGDGGELFF